The T cell receptor (beta chain) under discussion was sequenced for a study of blood T cell repertoires in COVID-19. The CDR3 consists of 14 residues. Germline V gives CDR1 LNHDA, CDR2 SQIVND (reference sequence). The V segment lost 3 bases and the J segment 6 bases; nucleotides outside the gene matches: 1. The assay was immunoSEQ multiplex PCR, and TCRdb's table has in-frame clones only and misses some. The data hold around 140,000 clones, with 81% observed a single time. The receptor comes from a human donor in a cohort sampled during active COVID-19. Sequenced sample: peripheral blood. The chain couples TRBV19 to TRBJ1-5; 11 nucleotides agree with TRBD1. CDR3 residues: CASSMDRGPQPQHF. CDR3 DNA: TGTGCCAGTAGTATGGACAGGGGGCCTCAGCCCCAGCATTTT.